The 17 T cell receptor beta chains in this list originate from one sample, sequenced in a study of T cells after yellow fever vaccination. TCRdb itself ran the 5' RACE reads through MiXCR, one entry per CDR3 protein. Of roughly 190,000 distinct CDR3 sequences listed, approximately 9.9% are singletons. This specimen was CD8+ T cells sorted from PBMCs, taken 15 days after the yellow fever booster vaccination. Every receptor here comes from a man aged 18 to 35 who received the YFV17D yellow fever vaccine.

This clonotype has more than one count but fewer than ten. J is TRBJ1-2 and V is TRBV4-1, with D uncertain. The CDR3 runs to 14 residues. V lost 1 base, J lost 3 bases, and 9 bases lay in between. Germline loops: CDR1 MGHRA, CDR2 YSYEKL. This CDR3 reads CASSQVGLYYGYTF. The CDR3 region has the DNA TGCGCCAGCAGCCAAGTTGGGTTGTACTATGGCTACACCTTC.

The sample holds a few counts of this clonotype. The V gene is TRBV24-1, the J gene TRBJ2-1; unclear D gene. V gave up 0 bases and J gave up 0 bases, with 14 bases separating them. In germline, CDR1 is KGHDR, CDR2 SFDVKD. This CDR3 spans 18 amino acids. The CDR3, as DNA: TGTGCCACCAGTGATTTGGAAGGGATCAAGCACTCCTACAATGAGCAGTTCTTC. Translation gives CATSDLEGIKHSYNEQFF.

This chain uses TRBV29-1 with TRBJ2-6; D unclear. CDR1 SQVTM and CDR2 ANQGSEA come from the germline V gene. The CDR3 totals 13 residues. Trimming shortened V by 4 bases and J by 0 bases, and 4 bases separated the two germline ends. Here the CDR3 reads CSVVASGANVLTF. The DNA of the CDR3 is TGCAGCGTTGTCGCCTCTGGGGCCAACGTCCTGACTTTC.

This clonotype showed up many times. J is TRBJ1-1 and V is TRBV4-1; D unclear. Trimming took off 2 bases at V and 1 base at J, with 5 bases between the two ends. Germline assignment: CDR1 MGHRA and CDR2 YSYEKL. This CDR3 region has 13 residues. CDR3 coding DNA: TGCGCCAGCAGCCAAAGAGAGAACACTGAAGCTTTCTTT. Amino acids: CASSQRENTEAFF.

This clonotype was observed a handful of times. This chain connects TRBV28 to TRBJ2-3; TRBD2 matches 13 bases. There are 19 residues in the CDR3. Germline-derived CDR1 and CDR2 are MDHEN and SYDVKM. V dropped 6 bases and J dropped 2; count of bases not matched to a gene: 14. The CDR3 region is CASSPTSGGALIATDTQYF. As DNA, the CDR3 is TGTGCCAGCAGCCCCACTAGCGGGGGGGCTCTAATTGCCACAGATACGCAGTATTTT.

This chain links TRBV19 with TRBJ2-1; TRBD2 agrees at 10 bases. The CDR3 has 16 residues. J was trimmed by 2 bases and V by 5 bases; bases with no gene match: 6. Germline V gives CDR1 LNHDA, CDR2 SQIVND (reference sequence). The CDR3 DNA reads TGTGCCAGTAGTGATAGCGGGGGGATAGCCTACAATGAGCAGTTCTTC. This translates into CASSDSGGIAYNEQFF.

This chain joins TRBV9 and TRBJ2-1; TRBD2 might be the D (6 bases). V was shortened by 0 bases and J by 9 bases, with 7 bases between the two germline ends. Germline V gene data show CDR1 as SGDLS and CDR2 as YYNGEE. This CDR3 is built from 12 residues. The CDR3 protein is CASSVGGIEQFF. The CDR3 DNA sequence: TGTGCCAGCAGCGTAGGCGGGATTGAGCAGTTCTTC.

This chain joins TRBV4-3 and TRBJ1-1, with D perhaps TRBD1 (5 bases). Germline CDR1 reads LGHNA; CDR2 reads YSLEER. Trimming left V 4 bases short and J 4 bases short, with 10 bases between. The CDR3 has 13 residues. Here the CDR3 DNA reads TGCGCCAGCAGCCCGAGGGGTCTCACTGAAGCTTTCTTT. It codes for CASSPRGLTEAFF.

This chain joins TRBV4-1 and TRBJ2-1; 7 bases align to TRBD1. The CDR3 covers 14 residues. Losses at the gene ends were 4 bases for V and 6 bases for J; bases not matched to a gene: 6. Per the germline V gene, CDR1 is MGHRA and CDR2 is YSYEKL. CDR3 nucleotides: TGCGCCAGCAGCCTTGAGACAGGGTCCAATGAGCAGTTCTTC. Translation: CASSLETGSNEQFF.

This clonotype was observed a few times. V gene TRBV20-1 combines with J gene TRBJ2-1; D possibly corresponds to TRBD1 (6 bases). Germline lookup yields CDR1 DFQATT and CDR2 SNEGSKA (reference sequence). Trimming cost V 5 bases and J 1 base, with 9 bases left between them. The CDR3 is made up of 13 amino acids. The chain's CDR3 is CSAARGSYNEQFF. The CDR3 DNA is TGCAGTGCTGCCAGGGGTTCCTACAATGAGCAGTTCTTC.

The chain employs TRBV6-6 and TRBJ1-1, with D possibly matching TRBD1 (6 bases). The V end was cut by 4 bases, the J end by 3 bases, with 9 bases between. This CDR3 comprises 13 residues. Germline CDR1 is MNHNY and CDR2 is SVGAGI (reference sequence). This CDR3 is CASSWRGDTEAFF. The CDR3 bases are TGTGCCAGCAGTTGGAGGGGGGACACTGAAGCTTTCTTT.

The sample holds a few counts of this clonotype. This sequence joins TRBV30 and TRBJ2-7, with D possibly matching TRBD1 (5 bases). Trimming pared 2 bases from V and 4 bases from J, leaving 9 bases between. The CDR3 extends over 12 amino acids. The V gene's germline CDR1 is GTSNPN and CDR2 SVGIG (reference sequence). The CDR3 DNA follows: TGTGCCTGGAGTCAGGACATGTACGAGCAGTACTTC. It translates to CAWSQDMYEQYF.

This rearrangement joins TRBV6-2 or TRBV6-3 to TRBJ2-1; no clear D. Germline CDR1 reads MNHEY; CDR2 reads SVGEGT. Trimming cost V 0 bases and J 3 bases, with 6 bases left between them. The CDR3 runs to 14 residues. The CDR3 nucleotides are TGTGCCAGCAGTTACTCGGCCATCTACAATGAGCAGTTCTTC. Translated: CASSYSAIYNEQFF.

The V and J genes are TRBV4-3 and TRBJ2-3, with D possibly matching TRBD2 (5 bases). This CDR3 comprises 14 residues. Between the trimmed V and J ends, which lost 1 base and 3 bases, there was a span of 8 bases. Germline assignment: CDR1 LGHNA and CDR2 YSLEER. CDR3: CASSQGKRTDTQYF. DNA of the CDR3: TGCGCCAGCAGCCAAGGAAAGCGGACAGATACGCAGTATTTT.

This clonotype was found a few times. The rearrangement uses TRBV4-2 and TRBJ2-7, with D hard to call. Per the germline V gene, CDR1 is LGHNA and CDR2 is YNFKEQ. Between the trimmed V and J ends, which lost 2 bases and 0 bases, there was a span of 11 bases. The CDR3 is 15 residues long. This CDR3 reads CASSQNLEPSYEQYF. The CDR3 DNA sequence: TGTGCCAGCAGCCAAAACCTTGAACCCTCCTACGAGCAGTACTTC.

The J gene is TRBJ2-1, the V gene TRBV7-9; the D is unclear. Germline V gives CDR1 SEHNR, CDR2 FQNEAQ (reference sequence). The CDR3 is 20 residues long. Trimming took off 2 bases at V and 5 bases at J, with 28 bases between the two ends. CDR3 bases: TGTGCCAGCAGCTTAAGTCGAGTTTTCGGGTTGTCTTTCCGAAACAATGAGCAGTTCTTC. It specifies CASSLSRVFGLSFRNNEQFF.

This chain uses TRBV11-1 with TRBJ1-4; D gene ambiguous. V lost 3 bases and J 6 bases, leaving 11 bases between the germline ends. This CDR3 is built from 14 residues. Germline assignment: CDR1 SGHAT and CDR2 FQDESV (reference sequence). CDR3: CASSFAGGDEKLFF. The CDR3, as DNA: TGTGCCAGCAGCTTCGCAGGAGGAGATGAAAAACTGTTTTTT.